The 9 T cell receptor beta chains below all came from one sample that was sequenced in a study of regulatory T cells in long-lasting Graves disease (dated by TCRdb to 2020 to 2023). The time point label for this specimen denotes: persistent/refractory GD, antithyroid drugs over 5 years with positive TRAb. For both TCR sequencing and RNA sequencing, RNA was extracted from PBMCs in TRIzol. The library was built by means of multiplex PCR. Instrument used: Illumina HiSeq 4000. CDR3 regions were amplified by Arm-PCR with iRepertoire HTBI primers to construct TCR beta libraries. Through fastp at Q25 and MiXCR, TCRdb rebuilt clones from the public reads, retaining in-frame beta chains. All rows with the same CDR3 protein become a single entry with the most common DNA and genes. This sample holds some 370,000 distinct CDR3 sequences; roughly 23% were observed only once. The leading ten clones occupy about 29% of the sample.

The input for sequencing was peripheral blood mononuclear cells (PBMCs), taken when the disease was refractory, from a patient treated with antithyroid drugs. These receptors all stem from a woman aged 40 to 50 with Graves disease. Donor details come from another sample of the same person, matched by shared clones.

This clonotype was picked up many times. The chain employs TRBV28 and TRBJ2-5, with D possibly matching TRBD1 (6 bases). The V end lost 6 bases, the J end lost 0 bases, and 14 bases lay between the germline ends. The CDR3 spans 15 residues. The germline gives CDR1 MDHEN, CDR2 SYDVKM. The DNA of the CDR3 is TGTGCCAGCAGGACCTCCTCAGGGGACCAAGAGACCCAGTACTTC. Its protein product is CASRTSSGDQETQYF.

This clonotype was counted a few times. This chain uses TRBV6-1 with TRBJ2-7; TRBD1 matches at 7 bases. In germline, CDR1 is MNHNS, CDR2 SASEGT. This CDR3 has 15 amino acids. V lost 6 bases to trimming and J lost 3 bases; unmatched junction nucleotides: 11. CDR3 in amino acids: CASSLNRDSLYEQYF. The CDR3 region has the DNA TGTGCCAGCAGCCTAAACCGGGACAGCCTCTACGAGCAGTACTTC.

The chain couples TRBV25-1 to TRBJ2-1; 7 positions match TRBD2. The CDR3 extends over 15 amino acids. The germline V gene encodes CDR1 MGHDK and CDR2 SYGVNS. V lost 2 bases, J lost 4 bases, and 5 bases stayed unmatched. The CDR3 nucleotides read TGTGCCAGCAGTGAACATGGCGGGAGTTACAATGAGCAGTTCTTC. Its translation: CASSEHGGSYNEQFF.

This clonotype was seen repeatedly, ten times or more. The chain recombines TRBV10-3 with TRBJ2-7; no reliable D call. This CDR3 spans 15 amino acids. Germline CDR1 ENHRY, CDR2 SYGVKD. With 2 bases removed from V and 2 bases from J, the gap between germline ends came to 13 bases. In DNA, the CDR3 is TGTGCCATCAGTGAGGAAACCGGGTTCCCCTACGAGCAGTACTTC. It is translated as CAISEETGFPYEQYF.

The sample holds a few counts of this clonotype. This chain links TRBV11-2 with TRBJ1-6; D remains ambiguous. Trimming took off 0 bases at V and 10 bases at J, with 16 bases between the two ends. The CDR3 has 16 amino acids. Germline V CDR1 and CDR2: SGHAT, FQNNGV. CDR3 sequence (DNA): TGTGCCAGCAGCTTAGACCCCGCCGGGGTTCGGTCACCCCTCCACTTT. This encodes CASSLDPAGVRSPLHF.

This clonotype was recorded a few times. The chain links TRBV3-1 to TRBJ1-5; D not certain. CDR3 length: 13 residues. The V end was cut by 1 base, the J end by 5 bases, with 6 bases between. Germline V lookup: CDR1 LGHDT, CDR2 YNNKEL (reference sequence). The CDR3 sequence: CASSQGVDQPQHF. Written as DNA, the CDR3 is TGTGCCAGCAGCCAAGGGGTAGATCAGCCCCAGCATTTT.

This clonotype was detected once. The CDR3 sequence is CASTHRPAGGYEQYF. CDR3 DNA sequence: TGTGCCAGCACTCACCGTCCAGCGGGAGGGTACGAGCAGTACTTC. V usage is TRBV6-2 or TRBV6-3 and J usage is TRBJ2-7; 10 bases are shared with TRBD2. Trimming at V came to 7 bases and at J to 4 bases, leaving 10 bases not matched to a gene. Germline V gives CDR1 MNHEY, CDR2 SVGEGT. The CDR3 runs 15 residues.

This clonotype was found a few times. The J gene is TRBJ2-6, the V gene TRBV9; D gene unclear. From germline, CDR1 is SGDLS and CDR2 YYNGEE. This CDR3 region has 15 residues. Trimming shortened V by 3 bases and J by 2 bases, and 9 bases separated the two germline ends. As DNA, the CDR3 is TGTGCCAGCAGCGAGGCCCGGGCTGGGGCCAACGTCCTGACTTTC. Its protein product is CASSEARAGANVLTF.

A word on this clonotype: Just one base apart from a much larger clone, this may be a read error. The chain uses TRBV28 and TRBJ2-2; perhaps TRBD2 as D (6 bases). The CDR3 consists of 18 residues. Looked up from germline, CDR1 is MDHEN and CDR2 is SYDVKM. The CDR3 region is CVSSVFGGVRGNTGELFF. CDR3 coding DNA: TGTGTCAGCAGCGTATTTGGTGGAGTGCGGGGCAACACCGGGGAGCTGTTTTTT.